The clone carrying this T cell receptor beta chain was counted ten times or more. The antigen is not known. The data stem from a study of T cells in Graves' hyperthyroidism and ophthalmopathy. Findings and limits, study-wide: Blood samples included most of the expanded thyroid clonotypes exceeding 0.001.

RNA transcripts gave rise to amplified TCR beta CDR3 regions. A first-round RT-PCR of the TCR CDR3 used the HTBI primer set. One entry per CDR3 protein results from TCRdb running MiXCR on the multiplex PCR reads. Of fewer than 750,000 distinct CDR3 sequences in the sample, about 14% are singletons; the top ten hold under 15%. The CDR3 has 15 amino acids. V was clipped by 6 bases and J by 2 bases, with 13 bases between them. Germline CDR1 is MDHEN and CDR2 is SYDVKM. Material: blood. This TCR was recovered from a woman aged 45-60 years with Graves' ophthalmopathy. The chain couples TRBV28 to TRBJ2-2; tentative D call: TRBD2 (5 bases). In DNA, the CDR3 is TGTGCCAGCAGCTTGTGGGGAGCCAACACCGGGGAGCTGTTTTTT. It encodes CASSLWGANTGELFF.